Each of the 7 T cell receptor beta chains below was sequenced from the same sample in a study of OX40 agonist ivuxolimab in advanced cancers. TCRdb keeps only in-frame clones here, not all; method: immunoSEQ multiplex PCR. Of roughly 56,000 clones in the sample, 70% to 85% were seen once. Sequenced here: CD4+ or CD8+ T cells sorted from blood, sampled in a trial of the OX40 agonist ivuxolimab. These receptors all stem from an adult with an advanced solid tumor such as melanoma, head and neck, liver or kidney cancer.

This clone was seen only once. V usage is TRBV27 and J usage is TRBJ2-7, with 7 nucleotides matching TRBD1. This CDR3 contains 15 residues. Germline lookup yields CDR1 MNHEY and CDR2 SMNVEV (reference sequence). With V trimmed by 2 bases and J by 4 bases, 8 bases remained unmatched. CDR3 region: CASSLRWGQIYEQYF. The CDR3 DNA reads TGTGCCAGCAGTTTAAGATGGGGACAGATATACGAGCAGTACTTC.

This clone showed up just a few times. The chain joins TRBV7-2 to TRBJ1-5, with D unresolved. Germline lookup yields CDR1 SGHTA and CDR2 FQGNSA. Trimming took off 6 bases at V and 3 bases at J, with 12 bases between the two ends. This CDR3 comprises 14 residues. In DNA, the CDR3 is TGTGCCAGCAGGTACAACGGGGTCAATCAGCCCCAGCATTTT. It specifies CASRYNGVNQPQHF.

The chain couples TRBV6-1 to TRBJ1-5, with 7 bases aligning to TRBD1. Germline CDR1 reads MNHNS; CDR2 reads SASEGT. This CDR3 comprises 14 residues. Trimming cost V 4 bases and J 2 bases; bases outside gene matches: 2. CDR3: CASSVDRGNQPQHF. The DNA for the CDR3 is TGTGCCAGCAGTGTCGACAGGGGCAATCAGCCCCAGCATTTT.

This clone was counted between two and nine times. The chain uses TRBV4-3 and TRBJ1-1; tentative D call: TRBD1 (5 bases). This CDR3 spans 11 amino acids. V was shortened by 4 bases and J by 11 bases, with 11 bases between the two germline ends. Germline V CDR1 and CDR2: LGHNA, YSLEER. The CDR3, as DNA: TGCGCCAGCAGCCGAGGGGCCCGGGCTTTCTTT. Translating gives CASSRGARAFF.

The chain has TRBV5-1 and TRBJ2-4, with a possible D match to TRBD2 (5 bases). V was trimmed by 1 base and J by 6 bases, leaving 17 bases between them. The CDR3 runs to 16 residues. Germline-derived CDR1 and CDR2 are SGHRS and YFSETQ. The CDR3 nucleotides read TGCGCCAGCAGCTTGCATCCGATTGACGAGGGAAACATTCAGTACTTC. Translating gives CASSLHPIDEGNIQYF.

The chain has TRBV6-5 and TRBJ1-3, with a tentative D call TRBD1 (5 bases). V lost 2 bases and J lost 2, with 13 bases in between. Germline CDR1 reads MNHEY; CDR2 reads SVGAGI. This CDR3 region has 16 residues. In nucleotides, the CDR3 is TGTGCCAGCAGTTACGGGGCAGATCATACTGGAAACACCATATATTTT. This translates into CASSYGADHTGNTIYF.

CDR3 amino acids: CASSLIGRDRNTGELFF. Written as DNA, the CDR3 is TGTGCCAGCTCACTAATTGGTCGGGACAGAAACACCGGGGAGCTGTTTTTT. The chain combines TRBV18 with TRBJ2-2; TRBD1 agrees at 7 bases. The CDR3 has 17 amino acids. V gave up 4 bases and J gave up 2 bases; unmatched junction bases: 10. Germline V CDR1 and CDR2: KGHSH, LQKENI. The whole variable domain, filled in from reference TRBV18 and TRBJ2-2, reads NAGVMQNPRHLVRRRGQEARLRCSPMKGHSHVYWYRQLPEEGLKFMVYLQKENIIDESGMPKERFSAEFPKEGPSILRIQQVVRGDSAAYFCASSLIGRDRNTGELFFGEGSRLTVL.